This T cell receptor (beta chain) was profiled in a study of blood T cells in healthy people across ages. At the level of the study: About one barcoded beta molecule was captured per two T cells (by template switching).

A second roughly 7 to 12 cycle PCR used barcoded and J-beta primers. Each cDNA molecule was tagged by a template-switch adaptor that had 12 random nucleotides. MiXCR was run by TCRdb on the 5' RACE reads, yielding one entry per CDR3 protein. The sample shows about 970,000 distinct CDR3 sequences, roughly 51% of them seen only once. Germline CDR1 and CDR2: SGHRS and YFSETQ. The CDR3 spans 13 residues. Trimming took off 3 bases at V and 9 bases at J, with 16 bases between the two ends. The sequenced sample was blood. The receptor comes from a woman aged 55 to 70 in good health. The chain is built from TRBV5-1 and TRBJ2-7; D assignment may be TRBD1 or TRBD2 (5 bases each). CDR3 in amino acids: CASSSSGSAVQYF. In nucleotides, the CDR3 is TGCGCCAGCAGCTCGTCAGGGAGCGCGGTGCAGTACTTC.